This T cell receptor (beta chain) appears in the sequencing data of a study of T-cell memory formation after mild COVID-19. TCR alpha and TCR beta cDNA libraries carrying sample barcodes and UMIs came from 5'RACE with constant-segment primers. MiXCR, run by TCRdb on the 5' RACE reads, gives a single entry per CDR3 protein. This sample has hundreds of thousands of distinct CDR3 sequences, with roughly 21% found just once. This clonotype was seen more than once but under ten times. This CDR3 has 14 residues. CDR1 and CDR2 from the germline V gene are SGHTA and FQGNSA. V lost 4 bases to trimming and J lost 1 base, with 11 bases between them.

This chain uses TRBV7-2 with TRBJ2-7; weak D call: TRBD2 (5 bases). The receptor comes from an adult woman who had mild COVID-19 (a few samples of this study predate the infection). Cell type and time point are not known. The sample was PBMCs or a T cell subset sorted from them (not recorded which). The CDR3 DNA reads TGTGCCAGCAGCTCACTCCGGAGGTCCTACGAGCAGTACTTC. Encoded protein: CASSSLRRSYEQYF.